These 14 T cell receptor beta chains were sequenced from one sample in a study of beta chain features in type 1 diabetes. The whole isolated RNA underwent reverse transcription, so sequencing captured expressed TCRB transcripts. The protocol was immunoSEQ multiplex PCR, while the TCRdb copy is restricted to in-frame clones and leaves out a portion. This sample has some 400,000 clones, with less than 15% found just once. Sequenced: naive CD4+ T cells from blood. The receptors stem from a woman aged 18-29 years in good health.

The chain uses TRBV29-1 and TRBJ1-1; D ambiguous. Trimming took off 1 base at V and 4 bases at J, with 7 bases between the two ends. Germline CDR1 SQVTM, CDR2 ANQGSEA. The CDR3 has 12 residues. The CDR3 protein is CSVEVSSTEAFF. In DNA, the CDR3 is TGCAGCGTTGAAGTGTCGAGCACTGAAGCTTTCTTT.

This rearrangement joins TRBV28 to TRBJ1-1, with TRBD1 matching over 8 bases. Germline values: CDR1 MDHEN, CDR2 SYDVKM. This CDR3 region has 14 residues. The J segment lost 0 bases and the V segment lost 4 bases, leaving 1 base of the junction unmatched. CDR3 protein: CASSSRGLNTEAFF. In DNA form, the CDR3 reads TGTGCCAGCAGTTCCAGGGGGCTGAACACTGAAGCTTTCTTT.

This chain uses TRBV4-3 with TRBJ2-2; 7 bases align to TRBD1. Trimming cost V 2 bases and J 1 base; bases outside gene matches: 7. Per the germline V gene, CDR1 is LGHNA and CDR2 is YSLEER. The CDR3 runs to 17 residues. CDR3 sequence: CASSQRDRAENTGELFF. Written as DNA, the CDR3 is TGCGCCAGCAGCCAACGCGACAGGGCGGAGAACACCGGGGAGCTGTTTTTT.

This clone was detected a few times. This chain joins TRBV18 and TRBJ2-1; TRBD1 aligns across 7 bases. J gave up 9 bases and V 3 bases, and 8 bases lay outside the gene matches. The CDR3 spans 14 residues. Germline CDR1 and CDR2: KGHSH and LQKENI. The DNA for the CDR3 is TGTGCCAGCTCACCGGGGAGACAGGGAAGTGAGCAGTTCTTC. It is translated as CASSPGRQGSEQFF.

The chain uses TRBV15 and TRBJ1-2, with D possibly being TRBD1 (5 bases). The CDR3 has 15 residues. The germline V gene has CDR1 LNHNV and CDR2 YYDKDF (reference sequence). Trimming removed 0 bases at V and 3 bases at J, with 11 bases between. DNA for the CDR3: TGTGCCACCAGCAGAGAAAGGATAGGGGACTATGGCTACACCTTC. Protein product: CATSRERIGDYGYTF.

The chain combines TRBV13 with TRBJ2-6; tentative D call: TRBD2 (5 bases). The CDR3 is made up of 16 amino acids. Germline V gene lookup returns CDR1 PRHDT and CDR2 FYEKMQ (reference sequence). The V end was cut by 5 bases, the J end by 1 base, with 12 bases between. The CDR3 DNA is TGTGCCAGCAGCGCAAGAGGGATTTCTGGGGCCAACGTCCTGACTTTC. Its translation: CASSARGISGANVLTF.

In its sample, this clone was seen a few times. The chain carries TRBV7-9 and TRBJ1-2; weak D call: TRBD1 (6 bases). CDR1 is SEHNR and CDR2 is FQNEAQ in the germline V gene (reference sequence). With 5 bases removed from V and 1 base from J, the gap between germline ends came to 14 bases. The CDR3 is 15 amino acids. CDR3 coding DNA: TGTGCCAGCAGCGCCAATCCAGGGGTTAACTATGGCTACACCTTC. This gives the protein CASSANPGVNYGYTF.

This chain uses TRBV6-5 with TRBJ1-2; 9 positions agree with TRBD1. The CDR3 length is 14 residues. Germline V gene data show CDR1 as MNHEY and CDR2 as SVGAGI. V shed 6 bases and J 8 bases; nucleotides not matched to a gene: 10. In DNA form, the CDR3 reads TGTGCCAGCAGGTCCGGGACAGGGAAAGGAGGCTACACCTTC. Translating it yields CASRSGTGKGGYTF.

This clone has just a few counts. The rearrangement links TRBV7-9 to TRBJ2-7; perhaps TRBD2 as D (5 bases). Germline loops: CDR1 SEHNR, CDR2 FQNEAQ (reference sequence). This CDR3 contains 14 residues. V shed 3 bases and J shed 2 bases, with 11 bases lying between them. CDR3 loop: CASSFASGAYEQYF. In nucleotides, the CDR3 is TGTGCCAGCAGCTTCGCCAGCGGAGCCTACGAGCAGTACTTC.

This rearrangement joins TRBV29-1 to TRBJ2-5; TRBD2 matches at 7 bases. From germline, CDR1 is SQVTM and CDR2 ANQGSEA. The junction had 12 bases not matched to a gene; V was cut back by 5 bases and J by 3 bases. The length of the CDR3 is 15 residues. The CDR3 reads CSVLRALATKETQYF. The CDR3 DNA reads as TGCAGCGTTTTGAGGGCACTAGCGACGAAAGAGACCCAGTACTTC.

The chain recombines TRBV5-1 with TRBJ2-3; D gene ambiguous. Trimming removed 0 bases from V and 0 bases from J, with 5 bases in between. From germline, CDR1 is SGHRS and CDR2 YFSETQ. The CDR3 sequence is 14 residues long. Here the CDR3 DNA reads TGCGCCAGCAGCTTGGATCCTAGCACAGATACGCAGTATTTT. Its translation: CASSLDPSTDTQYF.

J is TRBJ2-5 and V is TRBV2; no clear D gene. Germline assignment: CDR1 SNHLY and CDR2 FYNNEI. The CDR3 contains 11 residues. V shed 8 bases and J shed 0 bases, with 4 bases lying between them. The CDR3, as DNA: TGTGCCAGCGGCTACCAAGAGACCCAGTACTTC. Protein: CASGYQETQYF.

On this clone: Other nucleotide sequences in the sample specify the same CDR3. The V gene is TRBV30, the J gene TRBJ2-7, with TRBD1 matching over 9 bases. The CDR3 spans 13 residues. V trimming: 4 bases; J trimming: 2 bases; junction bases outside the gene matches: 3. From germline, CDR1 is GTSNPN and CDR2 SVGIG (reference sequence). The CDR3 bases are TGTGCCTGGACGACAGGGGGAACCTACGAGCAGTACTTC. This sequence encodes CAWTTGGTYEQYF.

This clone was observed a few times. V and J are TRBV19 and TRBJ1-1; D is undetermined. CDR1 and CDR2 (germline): LNHDA, SQIVND (reference sequence). This CDR3 comprises 15 residues. Trimming removed 5 bases from V and 0 bases from J, with 13 bases in between. CDR3 in DNA: TGTGCCAGTAGTGACTCACGGGGAGTGAACACTGAAGCTTTCTTT. This sequence encodes CASSDSRGVNTEAFF. The whole variable domain, filled in from reference TRBV19 and TRBJ1-1, reads DGGITQSPKYLFRKEGQNVTLSCEQNLNHDAMYWYRQDPGQGLRLIYYSQIVNDFQKGDIAEGYSVSREKKESFPLTVTSAQKNPTAFYLCASSDSRGVNTEAFFGQGTRLTVV.